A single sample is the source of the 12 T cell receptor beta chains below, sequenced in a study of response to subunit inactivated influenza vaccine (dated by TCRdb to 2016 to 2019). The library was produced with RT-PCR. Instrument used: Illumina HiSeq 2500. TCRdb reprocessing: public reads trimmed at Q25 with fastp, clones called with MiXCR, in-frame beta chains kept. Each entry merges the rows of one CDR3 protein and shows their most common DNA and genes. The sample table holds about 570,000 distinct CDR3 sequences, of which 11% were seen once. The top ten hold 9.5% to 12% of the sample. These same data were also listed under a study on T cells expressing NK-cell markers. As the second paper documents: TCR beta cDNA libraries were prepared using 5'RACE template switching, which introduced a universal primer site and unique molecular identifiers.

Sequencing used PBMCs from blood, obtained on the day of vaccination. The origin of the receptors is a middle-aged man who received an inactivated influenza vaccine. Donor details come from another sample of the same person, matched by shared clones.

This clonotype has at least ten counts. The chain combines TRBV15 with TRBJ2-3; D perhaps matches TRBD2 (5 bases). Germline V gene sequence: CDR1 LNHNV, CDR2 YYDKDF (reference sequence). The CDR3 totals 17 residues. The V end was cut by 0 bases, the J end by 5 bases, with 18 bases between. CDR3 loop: CATSREGRELTRDTQYF. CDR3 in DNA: TGTGCCACCAGCAGAGAGGGAAGGGAGCTCACTAGAGATACGCAGTATTTT.

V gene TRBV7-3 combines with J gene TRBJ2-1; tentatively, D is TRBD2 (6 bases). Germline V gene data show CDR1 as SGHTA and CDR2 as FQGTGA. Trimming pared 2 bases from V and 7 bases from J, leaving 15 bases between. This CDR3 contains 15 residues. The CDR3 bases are TGTGCCAGCAGCTTACGCGGCGGGAAGGGGAATGAGCAGTTCTTC. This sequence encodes CASSLRGGKGNEQFF.

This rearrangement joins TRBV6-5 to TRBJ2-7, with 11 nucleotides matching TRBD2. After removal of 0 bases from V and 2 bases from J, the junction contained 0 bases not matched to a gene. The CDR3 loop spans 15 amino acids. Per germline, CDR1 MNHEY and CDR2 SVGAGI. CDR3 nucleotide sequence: TGTGCCAGCAGTTACTCGGGACTAGCGGCCTACGAGCAGTACTTC. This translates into CASSYSGLAAYEQYF.

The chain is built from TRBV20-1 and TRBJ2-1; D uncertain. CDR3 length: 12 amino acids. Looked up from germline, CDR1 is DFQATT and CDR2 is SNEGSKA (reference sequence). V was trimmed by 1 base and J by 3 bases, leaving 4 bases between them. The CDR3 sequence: CSARVGYNEQFF. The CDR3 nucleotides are TGCAGTGCTAGAGTTGGCTACAATGAGCAGTTCTTC.

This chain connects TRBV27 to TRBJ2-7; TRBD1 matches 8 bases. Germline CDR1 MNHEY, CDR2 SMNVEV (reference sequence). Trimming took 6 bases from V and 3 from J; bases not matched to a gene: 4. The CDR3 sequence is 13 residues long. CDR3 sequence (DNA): TGTGCCAGCAGACGACAGGGGAACTACGAGCAGTACTTC. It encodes CASRRQGNYEQYF.

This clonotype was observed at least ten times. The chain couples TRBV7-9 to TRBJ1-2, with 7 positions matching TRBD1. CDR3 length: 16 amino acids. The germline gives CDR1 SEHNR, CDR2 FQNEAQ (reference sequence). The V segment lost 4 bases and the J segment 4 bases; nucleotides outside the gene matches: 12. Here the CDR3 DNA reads TGTGCCAGCAGCTCCATATCCAGACAGGGTGGCTATGGCTACACCTTC. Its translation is CASSSISRQGGYGYTF. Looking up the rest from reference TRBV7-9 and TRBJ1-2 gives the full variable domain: DTGVSQNPRHKITKRGQNVTFRCDPISEHNRLYWYRQTLGQGPEFLTYFQNEAQLEKSRLLSDRFSAERPKGSFSTLEIQRTEQGDSAMYLCASSSISRQGGYGYTFGSGTRLTVV.

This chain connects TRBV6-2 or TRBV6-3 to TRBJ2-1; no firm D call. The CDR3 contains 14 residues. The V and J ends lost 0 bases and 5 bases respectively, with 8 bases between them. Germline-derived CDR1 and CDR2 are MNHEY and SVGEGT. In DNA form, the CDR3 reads TGTGCCAGCAGTTACTCCTGGAGCCACAATGAGCAGTTCTTC. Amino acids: CASSYSWSHNEQFF.

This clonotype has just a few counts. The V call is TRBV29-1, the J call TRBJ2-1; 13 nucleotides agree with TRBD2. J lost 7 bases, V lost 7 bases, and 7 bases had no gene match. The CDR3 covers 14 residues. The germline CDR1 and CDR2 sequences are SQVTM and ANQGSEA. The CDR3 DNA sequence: TGCAGCGAAGCAGGGGGACTAGCGGGAAATGAGCAGTTCTTC. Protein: CSEAGGLAGNEQFF.

CDR3 sequence reads: CASSLDTRSPYEQYF. The CDR3 region has the DNA TGTGCCAGCAGCTTAGATACCAGAAGCCCCTACGAGCAGTACTTC. The V and J genes are TRBV11-3 and TRBJ2-7; no definite D call. Between the trimmed V and J ends, which lost 0 bases and 2 bases, there was a span of 11 bases. CDR1 is SGHNT and CDR2 is YENEEA in the germline V gene. This CDR3 is 15 amino acids long.

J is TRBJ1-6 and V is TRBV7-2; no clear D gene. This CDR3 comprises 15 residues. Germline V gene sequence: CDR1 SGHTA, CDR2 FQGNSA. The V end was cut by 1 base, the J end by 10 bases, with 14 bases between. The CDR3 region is CASSLGRTGESPLHF. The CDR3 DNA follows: TGTGCCAGCAGCTTAGGTCGAACGGGAGAATCACCCCTCCACTTT.

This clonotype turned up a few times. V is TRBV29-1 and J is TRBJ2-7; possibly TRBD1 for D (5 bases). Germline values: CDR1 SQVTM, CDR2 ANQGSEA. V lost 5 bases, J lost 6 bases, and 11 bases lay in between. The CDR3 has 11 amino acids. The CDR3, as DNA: TGCAGCGTTTCACAGGCCTCCGAGCAGTACTTC. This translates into CSVSQASEQYF.

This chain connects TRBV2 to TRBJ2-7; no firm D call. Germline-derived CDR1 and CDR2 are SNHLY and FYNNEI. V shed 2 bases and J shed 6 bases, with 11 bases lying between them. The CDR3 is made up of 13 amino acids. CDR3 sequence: CASSERALLEQYF. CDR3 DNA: TGTGCCAGCAGTGAACGGGCTCTGCTCGAGCAGTACTTC.